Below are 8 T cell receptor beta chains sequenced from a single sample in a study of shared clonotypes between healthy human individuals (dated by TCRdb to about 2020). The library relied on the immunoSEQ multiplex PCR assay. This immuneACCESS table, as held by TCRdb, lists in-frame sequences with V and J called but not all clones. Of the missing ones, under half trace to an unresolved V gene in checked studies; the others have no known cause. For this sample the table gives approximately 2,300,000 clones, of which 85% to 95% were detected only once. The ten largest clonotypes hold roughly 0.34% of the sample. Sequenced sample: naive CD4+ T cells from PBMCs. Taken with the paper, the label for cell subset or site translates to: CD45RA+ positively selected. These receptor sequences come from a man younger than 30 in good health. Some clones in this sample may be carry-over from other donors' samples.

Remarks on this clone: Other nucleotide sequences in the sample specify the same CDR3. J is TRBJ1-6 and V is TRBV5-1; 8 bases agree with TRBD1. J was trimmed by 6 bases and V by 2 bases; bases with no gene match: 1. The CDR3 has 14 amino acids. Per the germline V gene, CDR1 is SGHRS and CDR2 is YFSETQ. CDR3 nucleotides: TGCGCCAGCAGCTTTGGACAGGGTAATTCACCCCTCCACTTT. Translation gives CASSFGQGNSPLHF.

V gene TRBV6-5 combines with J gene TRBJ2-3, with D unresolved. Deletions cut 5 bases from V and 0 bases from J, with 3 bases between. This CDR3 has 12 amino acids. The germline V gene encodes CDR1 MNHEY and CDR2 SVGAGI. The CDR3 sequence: CASSKSTDTQYF. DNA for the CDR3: TGTGCCAGCAGTAAAAGCACAGATACGCAGTATTTT.

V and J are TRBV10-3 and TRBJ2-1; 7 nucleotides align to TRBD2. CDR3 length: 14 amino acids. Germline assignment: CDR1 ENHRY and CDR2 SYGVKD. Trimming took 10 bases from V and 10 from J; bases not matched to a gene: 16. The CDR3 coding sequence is TGTGCCAGCGGGAGAGACGGAGGCGAAGGGGAGCAGTTCTTC. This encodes CASGRDGGEGEQFF.

In DNA form, the CDR3 reads TGTGCCAGCAGTTACGGGACAGGGCCGTCCCAAGAGACCCAGTACTTC. Translating it yields CASSYGTGPSQETQYF. The chain recombines TRBV6-5 with TRBJ2-5, with 9 bases matching TRBD1. This CDR3 spans 16 amino acids. V lost 2 bases, J lost 1 base, and 5 bases stayed unmatched. CDR1 and CDR2 (germline): MNHEY, SVGAGI.

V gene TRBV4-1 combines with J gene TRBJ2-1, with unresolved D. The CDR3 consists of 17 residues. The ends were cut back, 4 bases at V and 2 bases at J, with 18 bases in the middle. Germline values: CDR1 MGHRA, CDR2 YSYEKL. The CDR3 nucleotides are TGCGCCAGCAGCCCAAGAGTTCAAACTATCGCCTACAATGAGCAGTTCTTC. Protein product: CASSPRVQTIAYNEQFF.

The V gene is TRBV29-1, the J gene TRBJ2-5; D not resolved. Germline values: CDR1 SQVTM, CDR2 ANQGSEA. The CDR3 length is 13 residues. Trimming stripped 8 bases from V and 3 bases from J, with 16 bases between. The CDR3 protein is CSLRRKLKETQYF. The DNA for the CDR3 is TGCAGCTTACGCCGGAAACTGAAAGAGACCCAGTACTTC.

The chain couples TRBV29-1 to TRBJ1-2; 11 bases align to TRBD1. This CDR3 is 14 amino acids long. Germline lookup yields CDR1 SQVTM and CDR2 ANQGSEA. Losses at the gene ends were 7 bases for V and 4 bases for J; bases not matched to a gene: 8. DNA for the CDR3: TGCAGCGCCCGGGGACAGGGGGTGAGCTATGGCTACACCTTC. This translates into CSARGQGVSYGYTF.

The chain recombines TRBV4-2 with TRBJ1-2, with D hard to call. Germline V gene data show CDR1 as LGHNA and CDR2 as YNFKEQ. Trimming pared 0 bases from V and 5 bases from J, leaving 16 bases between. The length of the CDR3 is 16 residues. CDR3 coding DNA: TGTGCCAGCAGCCAAGATTTGGAGACGACACTTTATGGCTACACCTTC. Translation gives CASSQDLETTLYGYTF.